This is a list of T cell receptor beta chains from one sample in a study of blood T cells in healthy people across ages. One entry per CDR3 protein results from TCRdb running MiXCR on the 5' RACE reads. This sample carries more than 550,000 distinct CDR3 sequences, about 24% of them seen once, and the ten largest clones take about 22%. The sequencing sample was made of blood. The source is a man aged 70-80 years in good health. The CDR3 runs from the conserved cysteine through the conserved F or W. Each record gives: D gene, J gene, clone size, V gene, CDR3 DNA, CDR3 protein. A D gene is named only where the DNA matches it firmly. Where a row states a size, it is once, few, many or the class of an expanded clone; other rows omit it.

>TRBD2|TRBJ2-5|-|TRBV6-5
TGTGCCAGCATTGGACTAGCGGGAGGCTCCGAGACCCAGTACTTC
CASIGLAGGSETQYF
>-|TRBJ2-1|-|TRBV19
TGTGCCAGTAGTATGGGCGGGGAGCTCTACAATGAGCAGTTCTTC
CASSMGGELYNEQFF
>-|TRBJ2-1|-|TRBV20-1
TGCAGTGCTAGCGAGGCACGTTCCTACAATGAGCAGTTCTTC
CSASEARSYNEQFF
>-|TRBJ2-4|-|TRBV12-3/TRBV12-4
TGTGCCAGCAGCCTGGGGTGGGGGACTGTAGCCAAAAACATTCAGTACTTC
CASSLGWGTVAKNIQYF
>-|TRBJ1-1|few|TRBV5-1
TGCGCCAGCAGTGGTGGAGGGCCGAACACTGAAGCTTTCTTT
CASSGGGPNTEAFF
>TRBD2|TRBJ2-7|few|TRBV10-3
TGTGCCATCAGTGATGGCGCGGGGGGGACCTACGAGCAGTACTTC
CAISDGAGGTYEQYF
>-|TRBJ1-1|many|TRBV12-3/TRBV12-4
TGTGCCTTAAGGGGGAACACTGAAGCTTTCTTT
CALRGNTEAFF
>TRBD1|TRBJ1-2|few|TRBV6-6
TGTGCCAGCAGTCAGGGGGACAGAAGCTACACCTTC
CASSQGDRSYTF
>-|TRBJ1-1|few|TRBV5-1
TGCGCCAGCAGCTTGTCCTTCCCGGAAGGGGCTTTCTTT
CASSLSFPEGAFF
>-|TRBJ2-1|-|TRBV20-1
TGCAGTGCTAGATGGGGCGACGGCCCACGGGATAAGCAGTTCTTC
CSARWGDGPRDKQFF
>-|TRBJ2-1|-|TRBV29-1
TGCAGCGTTGCCCACTACAATGAGCAGTTCTTC
CSVAHYNEQFF
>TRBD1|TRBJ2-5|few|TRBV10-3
TGTGCCATCAGCGACGGACAGGGAGAGACCCAGTACTTC
CAISDGQGETQYF
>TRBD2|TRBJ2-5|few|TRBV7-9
TGTGCCAGCAGCTTAGCCCATTCCGGGACTAGCGGGAGAGGACGGACCCAGTACTTC
CASSLAHSGTSGRGRTQYF
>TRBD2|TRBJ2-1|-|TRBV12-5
TGTGCTAGTGGTTCCCCCGCCGGGGGGTCCTACAATGAGCAGTTCTTC
CASGSPAGGSYNEQFF
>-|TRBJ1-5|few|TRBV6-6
TGTGCCAGCAGTTACTCTCGGAGGGAGGGTGATCAGCCCCAGCATTTT
CASSYSRREGDQPQHF
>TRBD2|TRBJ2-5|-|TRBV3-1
TGTGCCAGCAGCCAAGATTGGACTAGCCCTCAAGAGACCCAGTACTTC
CASSQDWTSPQETQYF
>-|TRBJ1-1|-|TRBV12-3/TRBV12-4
TGTGCCACCCCAGGGATAAACACTGAGGCTTTCTTT
CATPGINTEAFF
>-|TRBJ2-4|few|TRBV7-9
TGTGCCAGCAGCTTAGATCCAAACATTCAGTACTTC
CASSLDPNIQYF
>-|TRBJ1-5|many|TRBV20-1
TGCAGTGCTAGAGTAGGTCACAGGGATCAGCCCCAGCATTTT
CSARVGHRDQPQHF
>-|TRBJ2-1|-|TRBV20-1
TGCAGTGCTAGAAGGAGCGGCCCAGCGAATGAGCAGTTCTTC
CSARRSGPANEQFF
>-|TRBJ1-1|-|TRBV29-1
TGCAGCGTTAGGTCGTACACTGAAGCTTTCTTT
CSVRSYTEAFF
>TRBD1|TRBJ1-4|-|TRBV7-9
TGTGCCAGCAGCGCCGGACAGGCTACTAATGAAAAACTGTTTTTT
CASSAGQATNEKLFF
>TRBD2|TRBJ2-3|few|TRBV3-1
TGTGCCAGCAGCCAAGATAGTGGGGAGGGAGATACGCAGTATTTT
CASSQDSGEGDTQYF
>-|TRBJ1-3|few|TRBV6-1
TGTGCCAGCATCGCCTCTGGAAACACCATATATTTT
CASIASGNTIYF
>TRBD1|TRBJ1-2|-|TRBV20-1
TGCAGTGCTAGAGGGGACAGCGGACGTGGCTACACCTTC
CSARGDSGRGYTF
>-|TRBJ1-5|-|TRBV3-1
TGTGCCAGCAGCCAAGTTTCACGAGGTCCGCCCCAGCATTTT
CASSQVSRGPPQHF
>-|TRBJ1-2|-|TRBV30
TGTGCCTGGAGGTACAGATATAACTATGGCTACACCTTC
CAWRYRYNYGYTF
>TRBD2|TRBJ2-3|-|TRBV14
TGTGCCAGCAGCCATAAACTAGCGGGCACAGATACGCAGTATTTT
CASSHKLAGTDTQYF